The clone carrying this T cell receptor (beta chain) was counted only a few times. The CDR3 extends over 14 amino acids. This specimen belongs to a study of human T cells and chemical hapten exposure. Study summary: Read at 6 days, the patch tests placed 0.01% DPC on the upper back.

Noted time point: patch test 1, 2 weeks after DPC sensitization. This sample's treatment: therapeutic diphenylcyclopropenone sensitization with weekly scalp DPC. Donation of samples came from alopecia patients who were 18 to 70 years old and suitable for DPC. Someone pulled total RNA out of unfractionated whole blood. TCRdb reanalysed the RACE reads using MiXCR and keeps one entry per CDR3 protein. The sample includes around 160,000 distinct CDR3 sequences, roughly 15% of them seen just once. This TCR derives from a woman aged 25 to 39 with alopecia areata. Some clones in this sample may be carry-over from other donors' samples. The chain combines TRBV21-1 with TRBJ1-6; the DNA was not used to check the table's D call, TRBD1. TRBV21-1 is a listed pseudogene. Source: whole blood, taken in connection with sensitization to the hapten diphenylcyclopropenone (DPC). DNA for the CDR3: TGTGCCAGCAGCGAGGACAGGGGAAATTCACCCCTCCACTTT. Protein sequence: CASSEDRGNSPLHF.